A few counts support the clone carrying this T cell receptor beta chain. The record originates from a study of human T cells and chemical hapten exposure. Background on the study: Per-sample variation in TCR yield stemmed mainly from small pooled library volume differences.

The V gene's germline CDR1 is MDHEN and CDR2 SYDVKM. The V gene lost 3 bases and the J gene lost 6 bases, with 8 bases spanning the gap. CDR3 length equals 12 residues. The time point here: patch test 2, 6 weeks after DPC sensitization. Treatment described: therapeutic diphenylcyclopropenone sensitization with weekly scalp DPC. Blood collection happened ahead of applying each patch test. As handled by the study authors: Samples ranged from about 23,224 to 690,600 TCRs, with a median of approximately 100,000. TCRdb ran MiXCR on the RACE reads and lists one entry per CDR3 protein. The V and J calls were not made by the authors but by TCRdb's processing. The sample includes 95,000 or so distinct CDR3 sequences, about an eighth of them seen just once.

This sequence joins TRBV28 and TRBJ2-5; a possible D gene is TRBD2 (6 bases). The material sequenced was whole blood, taken in connection with sensitization to the hapten diphenylcyclopropenone (DPC). The clonotype comes from a middle-aged woman with alopecia areata. Some clones in this sample may be carry-over from other donors' samples. The CDR3 DNA is TGTGCCAGCAGTTTCGGGGGAAAGACCCAGTACTTC. It translates to CASSFGGKTQYF.